This is a list of T cell receptor beta chains from one sample in a study of blood T cells in healthy people across ages. Using its own MiXCR run on the 5' RACE reads, TCRdb lists one record per CDR3 protein. This table holds more than 1.4 million distinct CDR3 sequences, roughly 40% found once. The sample was blood. These receptors all stem from a woman aged 18-29 years in good health. The CDR3 runs from the conserved cysteine through the conserved F or W. D genes are given only for firm matches. For some rows the clone size is stated as once, few or many, or as a class when expanded; others skip it.

j_call: TRBJ2-6
v_call: TRBV18
d_call: .
clone_size: few
cdr3_aa: CASSPIAVSGANVLTF
cdr3_nt: TGTGCCAGCTCACCGATAGCAGTCTCTGGGGCCAACGTCCTGACTTTC

j_call: TRBJ1-1
v_call: TRBV5-6
d_call: TRBD1
clone_size: .
cdr3_aa: CASGSDRGPFSNTEAFF
cdr3_nt: TGTGCCAGCGGCTCGGACAGGGGGCCATTTTCCAACACTGAAGCTTTCTTT

j_call: TRBJ2-3
v_call: TRBV5-1
d_call: TRBD2
clone_size: few
cdr3_aa: CASSPGTSGGMADTQYF
cdr3_nt: TGCGCCAGCAGCCCCGGGACTAGCGGGGGAATGGCAGATACGCAGTATTTT

j_call: TRBJ2-2
v_call: TRBV7-3
d_call: TRBD2
clone_size: .
cdr3_aa: CASSLTSGGFKNTGELFF
cdr3_nt: TGTGCCAGCAGCTTAACTAGCGGGGGATTCAAAAACACCGGGGAGCTGTTTTTT

j_call: TRBJ2-3
v_call: TRBV10-3
d_call: .
clone_size: .
cdr3_aa: CAISESPPGSRTDTQYF
cdr3_nt: TGTGCCATCAGTGAGTCACCACCGGGGTCGCGCACAGATACGCAGTATTTT

j_call: TRBJ1-1
v_call: TRBV13
d_call: TRBD1
clone_size: few
cdr3_aa: CASSLQGVRATEAFF
cdr3_nt: TGTGCCAGCAGCTTACAGGGGGTGAGGGCCACTGAAGCTTTCTTT

j_call: TRBJ1-2
v_call: TRBV7-2
d_call: TRBD1
clone_size: few
cdr3_aa: CASSLKSGGYYGYTF
cdr3_nt: TGTGCCAGCAGCTTAAAGTCAGGGGGCTACTATGGCTACACCTTC

j_call: TRBJ1-6
v_call: TRBV6-6
d_call: .
clone_size: .
cdr3_aa: CASSYEVSSYNSPPHF
cdr3_nt: TGTGCCAGCAGTTACGAAGTGAGCTCCTATAATTCACCCCCCCACTTT

j_call: TRBJ1-6
v_call: TRBV7-2
d_call: TRBD1
clone_size: .
cdr3_aa: CASSWGQHFNSPLHF
cdr3_nt: TGTGCCAGCAGCTGGGGACAGCACTTTAATTCACCCCTCCACTTT

j_call: TRBJ1-5
v_call: TRBV3-1
d_call: .
clone_size: .
cdr3_aa: CASSQEAQGPAQHF
cdr3_nt: TGTGCCAGCAGCCAAGAGGCGCAGGGTCCGGCCCAGCATTTT

j_call: TRBJ1-2
v_call: TRBV7-9
d_call: .
clone_size: few
cdr3_aa: CASSPGHSSNYGYTF
cdr3_nt: TGTGCCAGCAGCCCCGGACACTCTTCTAACTATGGCTACACCTTC

j_call: TRBJ2-3
v_call: TRBV20-1
d_call: .
clone_size: .
cdr3_aa: CSAVGSTDTQYF
cdr3_nt: TGCAGTGCTGTTGGGAGCACAGATACGCAGTATTTT

j_call: TRBJ1-1
v_call: TRBV5-1
d_call: .
clone_size: many
cdr3_aa: CASSLNTEAFF
cdr3_nt: TGTGCCAGCAGCCTGAACACTGAAGCTTTCTTT

j_call: TRBJ2-3
v_call: TRBV11-2
d_call: TRBD1
clone_size: .
cdr3_aa: CASSGWDRGGDTQYF
cdr3_nt: TGTGCCAGCAGCGGGTGGGACAGGGGTGGGGATACGCAGTATTTT

j_call: TRBJ2-1
v_call: TRBV7-8
d_call: .
clone_size: .
cdr3_aa: CAGSLGTSDNEQFF
cdr3_nt: TGTGCCGGCAGCTTAGGGACTTCCGACAATGAGCAGTTCTTC

j_call: TRBJ1-4
v_call: TRBV20-1
d_call: TRBD1
clone_size: .
cdr3_aa: CSATQGYNEKLFF
cdr3_nt: TGCAGTGCTACACAGGGGTATAATGAAAAACTGTTTTTT

j_call: TRBJ2-7
v_call: TRBV29-1
d_call: .
clone_size: .
cdr3_aa: CSVDVSSYEQYF
cdr3_nt: TGCAGCGTGGATGTAAGCTCCTACGAGCAGTACTTC

j_call: TRBJ2-5
v_call: TRBV14
d_call: TRBD1
clone_size: few
cdr3_aa: CASSWTGAPQETQYF
cdr3_nt: TGTGCCAGCAGCTGGACAGGGGCGCCTCAAGAGACCCAGTACTTC

j_call: TRBJ2-1
v_call: TRBV28
d_call: TRBD1
clone_size: .
cdr3_aa: CASSVGQDNEQFF
cdr3_nt: TGTGCCAGCAGTGTGGGACAGGACAATGAGCAGTTCTTC

j_call: TRBJ1-5
v_call: TRBV7-2
d_call: .
clone_size: .
cdr3_aa: CASSLLEPSQPQHF
cdr3_nt: TGTGCCAGCAGCCTTCTCGAACCCAGTCAGCCCCAGCATTTT

j_call: TRBJ2-3
v_call: TRBV24-1
d_call: TRBD1
clone_size: few
cdr3_aa: CATSDPTTGGDTQYF
cdr3_nt: TGTGCCACCAGTGATCCCACGACAGGGGGTGATACGCAGTATTTT

j_call: TRBJ2-1
v_call: TRBV20-1
d_call: .
clone_size: once
cdr3_aa: CSANNPAFIYNEQFF
cdr3_nt: TGCAGTGCCAATAACCCCGCCTTCATCTACAATGAGCAGTTCTTC

j_call: TRBJ2-7
v_call: TRBV30
d_call: .
clone_size: .
cdr3_aa: CAWRRTVSYEQYF
cdr3_nt: TGTGCCTGGAGACGGACAGTCTCCTACGAGCAGTACTTC

j_call: TRBJ2-7
v_call: TRBV20-1
d_call: TRBD1
clone_size: .
cdr3_aa: CSARVPGQGSYEQYF
cdr3_nt: TGCAGTGCTAGAGTCCCGGGACAGGGCTCCTACGAGCAGTACTTC

j_call: TRBJ2-5
v_call: TRBV28
d_call: .
clone_size: .
cdr3_aa: CASSSSGAGETQYF
cdr3_nt: TGTGCCAGCAGTTCCTCCGGGGCAGGGGAGACCCAGTACTTC

j_call: TRBJ1-2
v_call: TRBV29-1
d_call: TRBD1
clone_size: .
cdr3_aa: CSGLTGGGYTF
cdr3_nt: TGCAGCGGTCTCACAGGGGGAGGCTACACCTTC

j_call: TRBJ2-1
v_call: TRBV28
d_call: TRBD2
clone_size: .
cdr3_aa: CASSSPGSGRYNEQFF
cdr3_nt: TGTGCCAGCAGTTCCCCCGGAAGCGGGAGATACAATGAGCAGTTCTTC

j_call: TRBJ1-1
v_call: TRBV7-9
d_call: .
clone_size: few
cdr3_aa: CASSWDTEAFF
cdr3_nt: TGTGCCAGCAGCTGGGACACTGAAGCTTTCTTT

j_call: TRBJ2-3
v_call: TRBV6-4
d_call: TRBD2
clone_size: few
cdr3_aa: CASSETGGPDTQYF
cdr3_nt: TGTGCCAGCAGTGAGACGGGGGGTCCAGATACGCAGTATTTT

j_call: TRBJ2-3
v_call: TRBV28
d_call: .
clone_size: .
cdr3_aa: CASSVSFGRAEYF
cdr3_nt: TGTGCCAGCAGTGTATCTTTCGGGCGGGCAGAGTATTTT

j_call: TRBJ2-7
v_call: TRBV4-1
d_call: .
clone_size: .
cdr3_aa: CASSQALADSSYEQYF
cdr3_nt: TGCGCCAGCAGCCAAGCCCTAGCGGACAGCTCCTACGAGCAGTACTTC

j_call: TRBJ2-3
v_call: TRBV5-1
d_call: .
clone_size: .
cdr3_aa: CASSLTQRSTDTQYF
cdr3_nt: TGCGCCAGCAGCTTGACGCAGCGGAGCACAGATACGCAGTATTTT

j_call: TRBJ1-2
v_call: TRBV5-1
d_call: TRBD1
clone_size: .
cdr3_aa: CASSFGGTGPGGGYTF
cdr3_nt: TGCGCCAGCAGCTTTGGGGGGACAGGGCCCGGCGGCGGCTACACCTTC

j_call: TRBJ2-7
v_call: TRBV28
d_call: TRBD2
clone_size: .
cdr3_aa: CATVTSGRYNEQYF
cdr3_nt: TGTGCCACCGTGACTAGCGGGCGCTACAATGAGCAGTACTTC

j_call: TRBJ2-5
v_call: TRBV28
d_call: TRBD1
clone_size: few
cdr3_aa: CASSLTGVGEETQYF
cdr3_nt: TGTGCCAGCAGTTTGACAGGGGTGGGGGAAGAGACCCAGTACTTC

j_call: TRBJ2-7
v_call: TRBV27
d_call: TRBD1
clone_size: few
cdr3_aa: CASSSRDRAAYEQYF
cdr3_nt: TGTGCCAGCAGTTCACGGGACAGGGCGGCCTACGAGCAGTACTTC

j_call: TRBJ1-2
v_call: TRBV10-3
d_call: TRBD1
clone_size: .
cdr3_aa: CAISDRGGAQYGYTF
cdr3_nt: TGTGCCATCAGTGACAGAGGGGGCGCTCAGTATGGCTACACCTTC

j_call: TRBJ2-3
v_call: TRBV6-4
d_call: .
clone_size: few
cdr3_aa: CASSDYQADTQYF
cdr3_nt: TGTGCCAGCAGTGACTATCAAGCAGATACGCAGTATTTT

j_call: TRBJ2-7
v_call: TRBV7-2
d_call: TRBD1
clone_size: few
cdr3_aa: CASRLTGGAVGEQYF
cdr3_nt: TGTGCCAGCAGACTTACAGGGGGCGCGGTGGGCGAGCAGTACTTC

j_call: TRBJ1-5
v_call: TRBV7-3
d_call: .
clone_size: .
cdr3_aa: CASSLGGVHQPQHF
cdr3_nt: TGTGCCAGCAGCCTTGGGGGGGTTCATCAGCCCCAGCATTTT

j_call: TRBJ1-3
v_call: TRBV7-3
d_call: .
clone_size: few
cdr3_aa: CASSSGGHQASGNTIYF
cdr3_nt: TGTGCCAGCAGCTCGGGGGGCCACCAGGCCTCTGGAAACACCATATATTTT

j_call: TRBJ1-2
v_call: TRBV10-3
d_call: .
clone_size: .
cdr3_aa: CAISADGIYGYTF
cdr3_nt: TGTGCCATCAGTGCGGACGGAATCTATGGCTACACCTTC

j_call: TRBJ2-3
v_call: TRBV12-3/TRBV12-4
d_call: TRBD2
clone_size: .
cdr3_aa: CASIHHPGLVGVDAQYF
cdr3_nt: TGTGCCAGCATCCACCATCCGGGACTAGTGGGGGTTGACGCGCAGTATTTT

j_call: TRBJ2-3
v_call: TRBV27
d_call: .
clone_size: .
cdr3_aa: CASSPPGRRSTDTQYF
cdr3_nt: TGTGCCAGCAGTCCCCCCGGTAGAAGAAGCACAGATACGCAGTATTTT

j_call: TRBJ2-3
v_call: TRBV4-2
d_call: TRBD2
clone_size: .
cdr3_aa: CASSQEVAGGNTDTQYF
cdr3_nt: TGTGCCAGCAGCCAAGAGGTAGCGGGGGGAAACACAGATACGCAGTATTTT

j_call: TRBJ2-5
v_call: TRBV25-1
d_call: .
clone_size: .
cdr3_aa: CTSSGSPGAQETQYF
cdr3_nt: TGTACCAGCAGCGGGTCTCCAGGGGCCCAAGAGACCCAGTACTTC

j_call: TRBJ2-1
v_call: TRBV11-1
d_call: .
clone_size: .
cdr3_aa: CASSAAEVIPNDEQFF
cdr3_nt: TGTGCCAGCAGCGCCGCGGAAGTCATCCCCAACGATGAGCAGTTCTTC

j_call: TRBJ2-5
v_call: TRBV4-1
d_call: TRBD1
clone_size: .
cdr3_aa: CASSQEVRGRGETQYF
cdr3_nt: TGCGCCAGCAGCCAAGAGGTTAGGGGGCGAGGGGAGACCCAGTACTTC

j_call: TRBJ2-7
v_call: TRBV29-1
d_call: .
clone_size: once
cdr3_aa: CSVLGVFSYEQYF
cdr3_nt: TGCAGCGTTTTAGGGGTCTTCTCCTACGAGCAGTACTTC

j_call: TRBJ1-5
v_call: TRBV5-1
d_call: .
clone_size: .
cdr3_aa: CASSAGVGDQPQHF
cdr3_nt: TGCGCCAGCAGCGCCGGGGTGGGGGACCAGCCCCAGCATTTT

j_call: TRBJ2-1
v_call: TRBV10-3
d_call: .
clone_size: few
cdr3_aa: CATGTPDYNEQFF
cdr3_nt: TGTGCCACCGGGACTCCAGACTACAATGAGCAGTTCTTC

j_call: TRBJ2-6
v_call: TRBV27
d_call: TRBD2
clone_size: .
cdr3_aa: CASSRLAESSGANVLTF
cdr3_nt: TGTGCCAGCAGCCGACTAGCGGAGAGCTCTGGGGCCAACGTCCTGACTTTC

j_call: TRBJ2-7
v_call: TRBV7-9
d_call: .
clone_size: few
cdr3_aa: CASSPRQESSYEQYF
cdr3_nt: TGTGCCAGCAGCCCAAGACAGGAGAGCTCCTACGAGCAGTACTTC

j_call: TRBJ1-2
v_call: TRBV5-1
d_call: .
clone_size: .
cdr3_aa: CASSFPGDYGYTF
cdr3_nt: TGCGCCAGCAGCTTCCCGGGGGACTATGGCTACACCTTC

j_call: TRBJ1-4
v_call: TRBV15
d_call: TRBD1
clone_size: .
cdr3_aa: CATSREDRHEKLFF
cdr3_nt: TGTGCCACCAGCAGGGAGGACAGGCACGAAAAACTGTTTTTT

j_call: TRBJ2-1
v_call: TRBV20-1
d_call: .
clone_size: .
cdr3_aa: CSAAAPRKGNEQFF
cdr3_nt: TGCAGTGCCGCCGCCCCTAGAAAAGGCAATGAGCAGTTCTTC

j_call: TRBJ2-2
v_call: TRBV9
d_call: .
clone_size: few
cdr3_aa: CASSVGAPPSTGELFF
cdr3_nt: TGTGCCAGCAGCGTAGGTGCCCCTCCCAGCACCGGGGAGCTGTTTTTT

j_call: TRBJ1-5
v_call: TRBV24-1
d_call: .
clone_size: .
cdr3_aa: CATSGNLNQPQHF
cdr3_nt: TGTGCCACCAGTGGAAATCTCAATCAGCCCCAGCATTTT

j_call: TRBJ2-5
v_call: TRBV11-2
d_call: .
clone_size: .
cdr3_aa: CASSSFRGQETQYF
cdr3_nt: TGTGCCAGCAGCTCATTTCGGGGCCAAGAGACCCAGTACTTC